This T cell receptor (beta chain) was documented in a study of blood T cell repertoires in COVID-19. About the research overall: Material from acute and convalescent COVID-19 was sourced from the United States, Italy and Spain.

The repertoire was sequenced with immunoSEQ multiplex PCR; TCRdb's copy has only in-frame clones and lacks some. The table shows roughly 200,000 clones, with approximately 86% occurring only once. The CDR3 contains 16 residues. Germline V gene lookup returns CDR1 SGHRS and CDR2 YFSETQ. V was clipped by 4 bases and J by 7 bases; unmatched bases: 15. Sequencing input: peripheral blood. The rearrangement uses TRBV5-1 and TRBJ2-7; 9 bases fit TRBD2. The receptor was isolated from a young man with active or convalescent COVID-19. The CDR3 sequence is CASSRERREGAPEQYF. The CDR3 nucleotides are TGCGCCAGCAGCCGGGAGCGGCGGGAGGGTGCCCCGGAGCAGTACTTC. The complete variable domain, with remaining parts taken from reference TRBV5-1 and TRBJ2-7, reads KAGVTQTPRYLIKTRGQQVTLSCSPISGHRSVSWYQQTPGQGLQFLFEYFSETQRNKGNFPGRFSGRQFSNSRSEMNVSTLELGDSALYLCASSRERREGAPEQYFGPGTRLTVT.